These 13 T cell receptor beta chains share one sample of origin, sequenced in a study of human T cells and chemical hapten exposure. MiXCR was run by TCRdb on the RACE reads, yielding one entry per CDR3 protein. The sample has approximately 100,000 distinct CDR3 sequences; about 10% are singletons. Time point given: patch test 1, 2 weeks after DPC sensitization. Treatment defined: therapeutic diphenylcyclopropenone sensitization with weekly scalp DPC. Material: whole blood, obtained in connection with sensitization to the hapten diphenylcyclopropenone (DPC). The receptor set was obtained from a woman aged 40 to 50 with alopecia areata. Some clones in this sample may be carry-over from other donors' samples.

V and J are TRBV11-2 and TRBJ2-2; no reliable D call. Between the trimmed V and J ends, which lost 0 bases and 2 bases, there was a span of 10 bases. Germline CDR1 reads SGHAT; CDR2 reads FQNNGV. The CDR3 contains 16 residues. CDR3 loop: CASSLDRPINTGELFF. DNA of the CDR3: TGTGCCAGCAGCTTAGATCGTCCCATTAACACCGGGGAGCTGTTTTTT.

The gene calls are TRBV28 and TRBJ1-1; D perhaps matches TRBD1 (5 bases). Germline V CDR1 and CDR2: MDHEN, SYDVKM. V was clipped by 10 bases and J by 1 base, with 19 bases between them. CDR3 length equals 15 residues. The CDR3 coding sequence is TGTGCCACCACCGGGTCCGGGGCAGCGAACACTGAAGCTTTCTTT. This gives the protein CATTGSGAANTEAFF.

There are many counts of this clonotype. V is TRBV7-9 and J is TRBJ2-7, with TRBD2 matching 7 bases. The germline V gene has CDR1 SEHNR and CDR2 FQNEAQ (reference sequence). Trimming cost V 0 bases and J 4 bases; bases outside gene matches: 6. The CDR3 has 15 amino acids. CDR3 sequence: CASSLARGFGYEQYF. CDR3 bases: TGTGCCAGCAGCTTAGCGCGGGGGTTCGGGTACGAGCAGTACTTC.

This chain uses TRBV19 with TRBJ2-2, with no clear D. CDR3 size: 12 residues. Germline V gives CDR1 LNHDA, CDR2 SQIVND (reference sequence). Trimming left V 3 bases short and J 2 bases short, with 1 base between. CDR3 residues: CASSINTGELFF. The CDR3 DNA is TGTGCCAGTAGTATCAACACCGGGGAGCTGTTTTTT.

This clonotype was seen many times. One junction end does not reproduce the germline sequence, and a read error may be involved. The genes are TRBV10-2 and TRBJ2-7; unclear D gene. Germline CDR1 and CDR2: WSHSY and SAAADI. This CDR3 region has 14 residues. The CDR3 nucleotides are TGCGCCAGCAGTGGCTCTGGACCATCCTCCGAGCAGTACTTC. As protein: CASSGSGPSSEQYF.

This clonotype was seen a handful of times. In DNA form, the CDR3 reads TGTGCCAGCAGCGACGGGAGCACTCAAGAGACCCAGTACTTC. Its translation is CASSDGSTQETQYF. J is TRBJ2-5 and V is TRBV9; D perhaps matches TRBD2 (6 bases). The V and J ends lost 3 bases and 2 bases respectively, with 11 bases between them. Germline CDR1 SGDLS, CDR2 YYNGEE. CDR3 length: 14 amino acids.

This clonotype came up a few times. The chain combines TRBV7-2 with TRBJ2-3, with TRBD1 matching 11 bases. V was pared by 5 bases and J by 1 base, with 5 bases of the junction left unmatched. The CDR3 runs 16 residues. Germline CDR1 SGHTA, CDR2 FQGNSA. The CDR3 bases are TGTGCCAGCAGCGACGGACAGGGGGCCGGCACAGATACGCAGTATTTT. Protein sequence: CASSDGQGAGTDTQYF.

The chain couples TRBV6-6 to TRBJ2-1; D unclear. CDR3 size: 12 residues. Per germline, CDR1 MNHNY and CDR2 SVGAGI (reference sequence). Trimming removed 8 bases from V and 8 bases from J, with 13 bases in between. CDR3 amino acids: CASELGKYEQFF. The CDR3 DNA reads as TGTGCCAGCGAATTGGGCAAGTATGAGCAGTTCTTC.

CDR3 in DNA: TGTGCCAGCTCACCAAAGCGAGACCCGAACACCGGGGAGCTGTTTTTT. This codes for CASSPKRDPNTGELFF. V and J are TRBV18 and TRBJ2-2, with D hard to call. Trimming cost V 2 bases and J 0 bases, with 10 bases left between them. The CDR3 is 16 amino acids. CDR1 and CDR2 (germline): KGHSH, LQKENI.

This clonotype was picked up a small number of times. The chain uses TRBV30 and TRBJ1-2; D gene ambiguous. The CDR3 has 11 residues. Germline CDR1 is GTSNPN and CDR2 is SVGIG (reference sequence). V was trimmed by 0 bases and J by 8 bases, leaving 7 bases between them. The CDR3 is CAWSVASGYTF. The CDR3 bases are TGTGCCTGGAGTGTCGCCAGCGGCTACACCTTC.

The table lists this clonotype with a few counts. At one end, the junction sequence differs from germline, possibly due to a read error. The chain combines TRBV4-3 with TRBJ1-2, with D maybe TRBD1 (5 bases). Germline CDR1 is LGHNA and CDR2 is YSLEER. The CDR3 runs to 14 residues. The CDR3 bases are TGCGCCAGCAGCCAAGGTGCGGGGGGATATGACTACACCTTC. This gives the protein CASSQGAGGYDYTF.

This clonotype was recorded a few times. V gene TRBV9 combines with J gene TRBJ2-5; 11 bases align to TRBD2. V shed 4 bases and J 5 bases; nucleotides not matched to a gene: 13. The CDR3 is 17 residues long. The germline V gene encodes CDR1 SGDLS and CDR2 YYNGEE. The CDR3 reads CASSPGTSGLTGETQYF. Here the CDR3 DNA reads TGTGCCAGCAGCCCAGGGACTAGCGGCCTGACTGGGGAGACCCAGTACTTC.

This clonotype appeared a few times. This chain uses TRBV2 with TRBJ2-2; D possibly matches TRBD1 or TRBD2 (5 bases each). Trimming cost V 6 bases and J 1 base, with 9 bases left between them. The germline gives CDR1 SNHLY, CDR2 FYNNEI. The CDR3 covers 14 residues. Here the CDR3 reads CASSGTGNTGELFF. DNA for the CDR3: TGTGCCAGCAGCGGGACGGGGAACACCGGGGAGCTGTTTTTT. The entire variable domain, with the rest obtained from reference TRBV2 and TRBJ2-2, is as follows: EPEVTQTPSHQVTQMGQEVILRCVPISNHLYFYWYRQILGQKVEFLVSFYNNEISEKSEIFDDQFSVERPDGSNFTLKIRSTKLEDSAMYFCASSGTGNTGELFFGEGSRLTVL.